A selection of T cell receptor beta chains follows, all from one sample in a study of cytomegalovirus exposure and HLA in healthy donors. The method was immunoSEQ multiplex PCR; TCRdb's version includes in-frame clones alone and lacks a portion of them. The sample shows 200,000 or so clones, 80% to 85% of them seen only once. Sequenced material: PBMCs. These receptors originate from a woman under 30 in good health and CMV-seropositive. Both conserved end residues are part of each CDR3. A D gene is named only where the DNA matches it firmly. Some rows have no size entry. The others give once, few or many, or a class for an expanded clone.

CASSATTGVGELFF TGTGCCAGCAGCGCCACAACAGGGGTCGGGGAGCTGTTTTTT TRBV11-2 TRBD1 NA TRBJ2-2
CASSTDRGPRNEQFF TGTGCCAGCAGCACAGACAGGGGTCCGAGAAATGAGCAGTTCTTC TRBV5-6 TRBD1 NA TRBJ2-1
CASSLAGGEQFF TGCGCCAGCAGCTTGGCCGGGGGTGAGCAGTTCTTC TRBV5-1 NA NA TRBJ2-1
CASSLGLGGGWNEQFF TGTGCCAGCAGCTTAGGGTTGGGGGGGGGCTGGAATGAGCAGTTCTTC TRBV7-9 NA NA TRBJ2-1
CASSSLGEGREQYF TGTGCCAGCAGCTCCCTCGGGGAGGGGCGCGAGCAGTACTTC TRBV9 TRBD2 NA TRBJ2-7
CASSAGDSTGGSDSNQPQHF TGTGCCAGCAGTGCCGGGGATTCGACAGGGGGCAGTGATAGCAATCAGCCCCAGCATTTT TRBV6-4 TRBD1 NA TRBJ1-5
CASNDGSSGANVLTF TGTGCCAGTAATGACGGGAGCTCTGGGGCCAACGTCCTGACTTTC TRBV19 NA NA TRBJ2-6
CASSQDTMFETQYF TGTGCCAGCAGCCAAGATACAATGTTTGAGACCCAGTACTTC TRBV4-2 NA NA TRBJ2-5
CASSLDRVGDTQYF TGTGCCAGCAGCTTAGACAGGGTGGGAGATACGCAGTATTTT TRBV5-4 TRBD1 NA TRBJ2-3
CASSLQGNTEAFF TGCGCCAGCAGCTTACAGGGAAACACTGAAGCTTTCTTT TRBV5-1 NA NA TRBJ1-1
CASSPGTYGYTF TGTGCCAGCAGCCCAGGAACCTATGGCTACACCTTC TRBV7-2 NA NA TRBJ1-2
CASSSIAGGNVNEQFF TGTGCCAGCAGTTCAATAGCGGGGGGTAATGTGAATGAGCAGTTCTTC TRBV27 TRBD2 NA TRBJ2-1
CASSRYNTGKPGNTIYF TGTGCCAGTAGCCGCTATAACACAGGGAAACCTGGAAACACCATATATTTT TRBV19 NA NA TRBJ1-3
CASSWTSRATDTQYF TGTGCCAGCAGCTGGACTAGTCGGGCCACAGATACGCAGTATTTT TRBV16 TRBD2 NA TRBJ2-3
CASSDATSGDTDTQYF TGTGCCAGCAGTGACGCAACTAGCGGGGATACAGATACGCAGTATTTT TRBV6-4 TRBD2 NA TRBJ2-3
CASTPRGSLELFF TGTGCCAGCACCCCGAGGGGGAGTTTGGAGCTGTTTTTT TRBV25-1 NA once TRBJ2-2
CASSVRSGTSTGELFF TGTGCCAGCAGCGTAAGATCCGGGACATCCACCGGGGAGCTGTTTTTT TRBV7-6 NA NA TRBJ2-2
CASSLGSAGLDGYTF TGCGCCAGCAGCTTGGGTTCTGCGGGCCTTGATGGCTACACCTTC TRBV5-1 NA NA TRBJ1-2
CAITDGGDQPQHF TGTGCCATTACGGACGGGGGGGATCAGCCCCAGCATTTT TRBV10-3 NA NA TRBJ1-5
CASSQDQGRNTGELFF TGTGCCAGCAGCCAAGATCAGGGGAGGAACACCGGGGAGCTGTTTTTT TRBV4-2 NA NA TRBJ2-2
CASSLGRVVANTEAFF TGTGCCAGCAGCTTGGGACGGGTAGTAGCGAACACTGAAGCTTTCTTT TRBV5-4 NA few TRBJ1-1
CASSLAGGDIDGYTF TGTGCCAGCAGCTTAGCGGGGGGGGACATTGATGGCTACACCTTC TRBV7-2 NA few TRBJ1-2
CASSQAAQPQHF TGTGCCAGTAGCCAGGCCGCACAGCCCCAGCATTTT TRBV19 NA NA TRBJ1-5
CASSLVGGGHYGETQYF TGTGCCAGCAGCTTAGTTGGTGGGGGACACTACGGAGAGACCCAGTACTTC TRBV7-2 NA NA TRBJ2-5
CASSLSSGSPGEQFF TGCGCCAGCAGCTTGAGCTCCGGCTCGCCGGGTGAGCAGTTCTTC TRBV5-1 NA NA TRBJ2-1